This TCR beta chain was sequenced in a study of blood T cell repertoires in COVID-19. About the research overall: Material from acute and convalescent COVID-19 was sourced from the United States, Italy and Spain. Sources were T cells, B-cell-depleted T cells, or PBMCs; the material itself was cDNA or gDNA.

As handled by the study authors: Amplification with reference gene primers provided the estimates of nucleated cell counts. Method: immunoSEQ multiplex PCR; TCRdb's copy keeps in-frame clones and lacks some. The DNA gave D and trimming, while V, J and clone size come from that table. The table records 95,000 to 150,000 clones, 65% to 90% of them present only once. The clonotype comes from a woman older than 75 with acute or convalescent COVID-19. Sequencing used peripheral blood.

CDR3 sequence (DNA): TGTGCCAGCAGCCTCAATGGACAGCAGCCCCAGCATTTT. It specifies CASSLNGQQPQHF. The chain carries TRBV11-2 and TRBJ1-5; maybe TRBD1 (6 bases). Trimming took off 5 bases at V and 7 bases at J, with 12 bases between the two ends. This CDR3 has 13 amino acids. Germline-derived CDR1 and CDR2 are SGHAT and FQNNGV.